The rows below give T cell receptor beta chains drawn from one sample of a study of T cells in Graves' hyperthyroidism and ophthalmopathy. TCRdb re-called the multiplex PCR reads through MiXCR, storing one row per CDR3 protein. The repertoire holds about 37,000 distinct CDR3 sequences, with about 47% as singletons. Sequencing was carried out using blood. All receptors come from a man aged 40-49 years with Graves' ophthalmopathy. Both conserved end residues are part of each CDR3. The D gene is left open where the match is weak. Part of the rows lack a size; the others show once, few, many or a class for expanded clones.

DNA | CDR3 | D | V | size | J
TGTGCCAGCAGCTTCGGACAGGGGCCCACAGATACGCAGTATTTT | CASSFGQGPTDTQYF | TRBD1 | TRBV11-2 | many | TRBJ2-3
TGTGCCATCGGCCTACCCTTGAACACTGAAGCTTTCTTT | CAIGLPLNTEAFF | - | TRBV10-3 | - | TRBJ1-1
TGTGCCACCAGTCCACAGGACCCCTACGAGCAGTACTTC | CATSPQDPYEQYF | - | TRBV6-6 | once | TRBJ2-7
TGTGCCAGCAAACCTCGGCGGAGCTCCTACGGGCGGTACTTC | CASKPRRSSYGRYF | - | TRBV5-6 | - | TRBJ2-7
TGTGCCAGCAGTTTCCCCCCGGGACTAGCGGAGGGAGGCTCCTACAATGAGCAGTTCTTC | CASSFPPGLAEGGSYNEQFF | TRBD2 | TRBV28 | many | TRBJ2-1
TGTGCCAGTAGTTTTCTTCTAGCGTATGGCTACACCTTC | CASSFLLAYGYTF | - | TRBV19 | - | TRBJ1-2
TGTGCCAGCAGGCGTCCAGGGCCCTACGAGCAGTACTTC | CASRRPGPYEQYF | - | TRBV6-5 | - | TRBJ2-7
TGTGCCAGCAGAGGTAGACCCATAACCGGGCCTTCCAACGCCGGGGAGCTGTTTTTT | CASRGRPITGPSNAGELFF | - | TRBV28 | - | TRBJ2-2
TGCAGTGCCAGGGCGATTAGGGGCGGACTAGCGGGAGCCAAAAGCATCAAGGAGCAGTTCTTC | CSARAIRGGLAGAKSIKEQFF | TRBD2 | TRBV20-1 | - | TRBJ2-1
TGTGCCAGCAGCTTACGTTCTGGGGCCAACGTCCTGACTTTC | CASSLRSGANVLTF | - | TRBV13 | many | TRBJ2-6
TGTTCCAACTCAGCGGGGGCAACAGATACGCAGCATTTT | CSNSAGATDTQHF | - | TRBV5-8 | - | TRBJ1-5
TGCAGTGCTACCCGGACTAGCGGGAAACAAGAGACCCAGTACTTC | CSATRTSGKQETQYF | TRBD2 | TRBV20-1 | - | TRBJ2-5
TGTGCCAGCAGTGGACGGGGTGGCTACACCTTC | CASSGRGGYTF | - | TRBV6-5 | once | TRBJ1-2
TGTGCCAGCAGTTATCCCGGGACAGGGAACTCCTACGAGCAGTACTTC | CASSYPGTGNSYEQYF | TRBD1 | TRBV7-2 | - | TRBJ2-7
TGTGCCAGTACGAAAGGGGCCTGGAGGTCACCCCTCCACTTT | CASTKGAWRSPLHF | - | TRBV19 | many | TRBJ1-6
TGTGCCAGCGGCGTAGTTGGGGACTACGACAATGAGCGGTTCTTC | CASGVVGDYDNERFF | TRBD2 | TRBV9 | - | TRBJ2-1
TGTGCCAGCAGTTTAGGAGGTTTGAACACTGAAGCTTTCTTT | CASSLGGLNTEAFF | - | TRBV12-3/TRBV12-4 | many | TRBJ1-1
TGTGCCAGCAGCGAAGACAGGGCGGGTGAAAAACTGTTTTTT | CASSEDRAGEKLFF | TRBD1 | TRBV9 | many | TRBJ1-4